The clone carrying this T cell receptor beta chain was counted once. V was cut by 1 base and J by 10 bases, with 14 bases left in between. The length of the CDR3 is 15 residues. Germline CDR1 and CDR2: MNHNS and SASEGT. This record belongs to a study of blood T cell repertoires in COVID-19. About the study: T cells, B-cell-depleted T cells, or PBMCs supplied cDNA or gDNA.

The authors' processing: Estimation of nucleated cell counts relied on the amplification of reference gene primers. Profiled with immunoSEQ multiplex PCR; TCRdb holds only in-frame clones, not every one. The D gene and trimming were derived from the DNA, and the V and J assignments and clone size from that table. The sample has some 100,000 clones, approximately 92% seen once; the top ten hold less than 7.5%. The sequence was obtained from a man aged 45-65 years with active COVID-19. Sequenced sample: peripheral blood. This chain connects TRBV6-1 to TRBJ1-6; D possibly corresponds to TRBD1 (6 bases). CDR3 sequence: CASSEGWDIGSPLHF. Written as DNA, the CDR3 is TGTGCCAGCAGTGAAGGGTGGGACATCGGGTCACCCCTCCACTTT.